This TCR beta chain is from a study of breast tumors, draining lymph nodes, adjacent tissues. From the multiplex PCR reads, TCRdb called clonotypes with MiXCR, one entry per CDR3 protein. The sample yields about 140,000 distinct CDR3 sequences, 30% to 35% seen once. This clonotype was observed at least ten times. Its antigen is unknown. Findings and limits, study-wide: Findings are consistent with lymph node origin and intratumoral expansion of most tumor T cells. Compared with basal-like, luminal-like tumors shared significantly more repertoire with nontumor tissue. Compared with lymph nodes, tumors were less diverse; compared with nontumor tissue, more. That most tumor T cells come from lymph nodes remained unproven.

The V gene end was trimmed by 1 base and the J gene end by 2 bases; junction bases not matched to a gene: 7. The length of the CDR3 is 17 residues. Germline CDR1 and CDR2: SGHVS and FNYEAQ. Axillary draining lymph nodes of breast cancer patients supplied the node samples. The chain combines TRBV7-6 with TRBJ2-2; the match to TRBD2 covers 7 bases. The sample was axillary lymph node tissue. This sequence originates from a female donor with breast cancer. Some clones in this sample may be carry-over from other donors' samples. CDR3: CASSLVVSGSNTGELFF. The CDR3 bases are TGTGCCAGCAGCTTAGTGGTTAGCGGGTCCAACACCGGGGAGCTGTTTTTT.